This TCR beta chain was obtained from a study of T cell repertoires in cytomegalovirus infection. Study information: CMV infection and matching HLA type were both indicated by public TCR beta signatures.

This clonotype was seen repeatedly, ten times or more. Antigen specificity is unknown. Study results and limitations: Carriers of CMV and the relevant HLA type were discriminated by public TCR beta frequency. HLA-C-restricted CMV-specific TCR beta clonotypes prevailed in the ex vivo response.

TCRdb re-analysed the reads in MiXCR, keeping a single row per CDR3 protein. The repertoire has around 100,000 distinct CDR3 sequences, over 9.5% of them found once; the top ten carry roughly 31%. The J segment lost 6 bases and the V segment lost 3 bases, leaving 11 bases of the junction unmatched. The CDR3 totals 15 residues. Germline CDR1 is MGHRA and CDR2 is YSYEKL. The V call is TRBV4-1, the J call TRBJ2-7; 7 bases fit TRBD1. The sequenced sample consisted of PBMCs, sequenced either directly or after in vitro stimulation (not recorded which). The TCR originated in a human donor in good health (CMV status not recorded). Some clones in this sample may be carry-over from other donors' samples. CDR3 in amino acids: CASSHQTGSLVEQYF. Written as DNA, the CDR3 is TGCGCCAGCAGCCATCAGACAGGGTCGCTAGTCGAGCAGTACTTC.